This TCR beta chain was found in a study of shared clonotypes between healthy human individuals. Measured with immunoSEQ multiplex PCR; TCRdb has only the in-frame clones, and not every one. The table shows 2 million to 2.5 million clones, with roughly 91% occurring only once. Overall study results and limits: A few donors showed sharing of around 5.3% of naive CD4 clonotypes.

Germline V lookup: CDR1 MGHRA, CDR2 YSYEKL. The CDR3 consists of 16 residues. Trimming removed 3 bases from V and 14 bases from J, with 27 bases in between. As defined, naive CD8 cells were CD45RO-negative and positively selected for CCR7, with terminally differentiated effector memory CD45RA+ cells excluded. Regarding this clone: Its antigen is not identified.

The chain recombines TRBV4-1 with TRBJ2-3; perhaps D is TRBD1 or TRBD2 (5 bases each). The sequence was collected from a man aged 18-30 years in good health. Some clones in this sample may be carry-over from other donors' samples. The sample taken for sequencing was naive CD8+ T cells from PBMCs. CDR3 loop: CASSQETSLGDHPPYF. The DNA of the CDR3 is TGCGCCAGCAGCCAGGAAACTAGTCTAGGGGATCATCCCCCGTATTTT.